These 20 T cell receptor beta chains came from one sample sequenced in a study of neoadjuvant nivolumab and ipilimumab in lung cancer. Assay: immunoSEQ multiplex PCR; the TCRdb copy retains only in-frame clones and omits some. The sample gives approximately 17,000 clones, 76% of which show up once; roughly 6.9% is in the top ten. The sequences come from tumor tissue, collected after neoadjuvant nivolumab, alone or with ipilimumab, at or shortly before surgery. Receptors were obtained from an adult with non-small cell lung cancer.

The V call is TRBV5-1, the J call TRBJ1-1; no firm D call. Trimming stripped 6 bases from V and 1 base from J, with 13 bases between. Germline V gene data show CDR1 as SGHRS and CDR2 as YFSETQ. CDR3 size: 14 residues. CDR3 loop: CASTQQSGNTEAFF. The DNA of the CDR3 is TGCGCCAGCACTCAACAGAGTGGGAACACTGAAGCTTTCTTT.

The rearrangement uses TRBV5-4 and TRBJ1-1; 8 bases fit TRBD1. Per the germline V gene, CDR1 is SGHNT and CDR2 is YYREEE (reference sequence). With V trimmed by 4 bases and J by 1 base, 6 bases remained unmatched. The CDR3 is made up of 15 amino acids. The CDR3 protein is CASSADRGWNTEAFF. CDR3 bases: TGTGCCAGCAGCGCCGACAGGGGTTGGAACACTGAAGCTTTCTTT.

The gene calls are TRBV11-2 and TRBJ2-2, with D possibly matching TRBD2 (5 bases). This CDR3 spans 15 amino acids. CDR1 is SGHAT, CDR2 FQNNGV, per germline. V dropped 1 base and J dropped 1 base, with 7 bases sitting between them. The CDR3 DNA is TGTGCCAGCAGCTTAGGCGGGCGGAACACCGGGGAGCTGTTTTTT. Protein: CASSLGGRNTGELFF.

The V and J genes are TRBV28 and TRBJ2-2, with 7 nucleotides matching TRBD2. Unmatched junction bases numbered 4, after V lost 5 bases and J lost 4 bases. The V gene's germline CDR1 is MDHEN and CDR2 SYDVKM. The CDR3 has 14 residues. DNA for the CDR3: TGTGCCAGCAGTATATCGGGGGGCACCGGGGAGCTGTTTTTT. Encoded protein: CASSISGGTGELFF.

This clone was observed once. This chain links TRBV30 with TRBJ2-3; D not resolved. V gave up 0 bases and J gave up 1 base, with 8 bases separating them. The CDR3 runs to 14 residues. Per germline, CDR1 GTSNPN and CDR2 SVGIG (reference sequence). CDR3 protein: CAWSVRGGTDTQYF. CDR3 nucleotides: TGTGCCTGGAGTGTACGTGGGGGCACAGATACGCAGTATTTT.

The chain uses TRBV5-1 and TRBJ1-2, with TRBD1 as a possible D gene (6 bases). The germline V gene has CDR1 SGHRS and CDR2 YFSETQ. The CDR3 covers 15 residues. V was shortened by 6 bases and J by 0 bases, with 15 bases between the two germline ends. The CDR3 sequence: CASKGEPKSNYGYTF. The CDR3 DNA follows: TGCGCCAGCAAGGGGGAGCCCAAGTCTAACTATGGCTACACCTTC. The variable domain in full, completed from reference TRBV5-1 and TRBJ1-2, reads KAGVTQTPRYLIKTRGQQVTLSCSPISGHRSVSWYQQTPGQGLQFLFEYFSETQRNKGNFPGRFSGRQFSNSRSEMNVSTLELGDSALYLCASKGEPKSNYGYTFGSGTRLTVV.

This chain links TRBV2 with TRBJ1-2, with D possibly matching TRBD1 (5 bases). V gave up 7 bases and J gave up 1 base, with 10 bases separating them. This CDR3 contains 13 residues. Germline lookup yields CDR1 SNHLY and CDR2 FYNNEI. CDR3 sequence reads: CASIRDGNYGYTF. CDR3 sequence (DNA): TGTGCCAGCATAAGGGACGGTAACTATGGCTACACCTTC.

The V call is TRBV27, the J call TRBJ2-7; either TRBD1 or TRBD2 may fit D (6 bases each). Germline lookup yields CDR1 MNHEY and CDR2 SMNVEV (reference sequence). Trimming shortened V by 4 bases and J by 5 bases, and 12 bases separated the two germline ends. The CDR3 has 13 amino acids. The CDR3 coding sequence is TGTGCCAGCAGTTCCGGGGGCATTAACGAGCAGTACTTC. This encodes CASSSGGINEQYF.

The V call is TRBV11-2, the J call TRBJ1-2, with 7 bases identical to TRBD1. J was trimmed by 3 bases and V by 1 base; bases with no gene match: 5. This CDR3 region has 15 residues. Germline V gene data show CDR1 as SGHAT and CDR2 as FQNNGV. The CDR3 coding sequence is TGTGCCAGCAGCTTAGTCGGGGGGACAGACTATGGCTACACCTTC. Amino acid sequence: CASSLVGGTDYGYTF.

This chain connects TRBV7-2 to TRBJ2-1, with 8 bases aligning to TRBD2. The germline V gene encodes CDR1 SGHTA and CDR2 FQGNSA. CDR3 length equals 14 residues. The trim removed 0 bases at V and 5 bases at J, leaving 0 bases unmatched. The CDR3 sequence is CASSLASGNNEQFF. The CDR3 DNA reads as TGTGCCAGCAGCTTAGCTAGCGGGAACAATGAGCAGTTCTTC.

This clone was seen a few times. The chain carries TRBV18 and TRBJ1-1; D is possibly TRBD1 (5 bases). V was trimmed by 4 bases and J by 2 bases, leaving 14 bases between them. Germline-derived CDR1 and CDR2 are KGHSH and LQKENI. This CDR3 is 15 amino acids long. In DNA, the CDR3 is TGTGCCAGCTCACGAAAAGACCGGGACAACACTGAAGCTTTCTTT. Its protein product is CASSRKDRDNTEAFF.

The gene calls are TRBV7-2 and TRBJ2-5, with D perhaps assigned TRBD1 or TRBD2 (5 bases each). This CDR3 spans 12 amino acids. Trimming took 3 bases from V and 4 from J, leaving 6 bases between them. Germline CDR1 and CDR2: SGHTA and FQGNSA. The CDR3 DNA reads as TGTGCCAGCAGCTTTGGGGGAGAGACCCAGTACTTC. Residues: CASSFGGETQYF. The entire variable domain, with the rest obtained from reference TRBV7-2 and TRBJ2-5, is as follows: GAGVSQSPSNKVTEKGKDVELRCDPISGHTALYWYRQSLGQGLEFLIYFQGNSAPDKSGLPSDRFSAERTGGSVSTLTIQRTQQEDSAVYLCASSFGGETQYFGPGTRLLVL.

This clone was counted only a few times. The chain joins TRBV5-1 to TRBJ2-7, with 7 bases identical to TRBD1. Germline V gene data show CDR1 as SGHRS and CDR2 as YFSETQ. The CDR3 runs 14 residues. V shed 4 bases, J shed 0 bases, and the junction held 4 bases outside the gene matches. The CDR3 spells CASSPWDSSYEQYF. CDR3 bases: TGCGCCAGCAGCCCCTGGGACAGCTCCTACGAGCAGTACTTC.

The V gene is TRBV27, the J gene TRBJ2-6; 7 nucleotides match TRBD1. V trimming: 5 bases; J trimming: 0 bases; junction bases outside the gene matches: 10. The CDR3 runs to 18 residues. CDR1 and CDR2 from the germline V gene are MNHEY and SMNVEV (reference sequence). Here the CDR3 reads CASSKRQGITSGANVLTF. The CDR3 bases are TGTGCCAGCAGTAAAAGACAGGGTATCACCTCTGGGGCCAACGTCCTGACTTTC.

This clone was picked up one time. This chain links TRBV9 with TRBJ1-2, with D hard to call. The CDR3 is 14 amino acids. V dropped 0 bases and J dropped 6 bases, with 12 bases sitting between them. Looked up from germline, CDR1 is SGDLS and CDR2 is YYNGEE. CDR3 bases: TGTGCCAGCAGCGTAGTTTCGGGGTCTGATGGCTACACCTTC. Amino acid sequence: CASSVVSGSDGYTF. Based on the CDR3 plus reference TRBV9 and TRBJ1-2, the full variable domain is DSGVTQTPKHLITATGQRVTLRCSPRSGDLSVYWYQQSLDQGLQFLIQYYNGEERAKGNILERFSAQQFPDLHSELNLSSLELGDSALYFCASSVVSGSDGYTFGSGTRLTVV.

In this sample, this clone turned up a few times. This chain joins TRBV28 and TRBJ1-1; no definite D call. V lost 6 bases, J lost 2 bases, and 22 bases lay in between. Germline V lookup: CDR1 MDHEN, CDR2 SYDVKM. This CDR3 has 17 amino acids. The CDR3 region has the DNA TGTGCCAGCAGCTCGATCACAGCGTCAGAAACCAACACTGAAGCTTTCTTT. Protein product: CASSSITASETNTEAFF.

This chain links TRBV6-1 with TRBJ2-7; the D gene is possibly TRBD1 (6 bases). Trimming pared 6 bases from V and 4 bases from J, leaving 7 bases between. CDR3 size: 11 residues. Germline V gene sequence: CDR1 MNHNS, CDR2 SASEGT. The CDR3, as DNA: TGTGCCAGCAGACAGGGTTACGAGCAGTACTTC. Protein product: CASRQGYEQYF.

The chain has TRBV19 and TRBJ1-2; 7 bases fit TRBD1. The ends lost 5 bases at V and 4 bases at J; junction bases unmatched: 7. Germline V gene sequence: CDR1 LNHDA, CDR2 SQIVND (reference sequence). The CDR3 loop spans 14 amino acids. CDR3 DNA: TGTGCCAGTAGTTCGAGACAGGGTGCCTATGGCTACACCTTC. Amino acid sequence: CASSSRQGAYGYTF.

This clone was found a few times. The chain joins TRBV9 to TRBJ2-1, with D tentatively TRBD1 or TRBD2 (5 bases each). The V end was cut by 4 bases, the J end by 9 bases, with 14 bases between. The CDR3 covers 13 residues. Germline V gives CDR1 SGDLS, CDR2 YYNGEE. The CDR3 DNA sequence: TGTGCCAGCAGCCCGCTTTACGGGGCTGAGCAGTTCTTC. This translates into CASSPLYGAEQFF.

This chain uses TRBV7-2 with TRBJ1-5; D not resolved. Between the trimmed V and J ends, which lost 0 bases and 4 bases, there was a span of 16 bases. Germline CDR1 and CDR2: SGHTA and FQGNSA. This CDR3 contains 17 residues. The CDR3 sequence is CASSLATFGGGNQPQHF. The CDR3 DNA reads TGTGCCAGCAGCTTAGCCACCTTCGGAGGAGGGAATCAGCCCCAGCATTTT.